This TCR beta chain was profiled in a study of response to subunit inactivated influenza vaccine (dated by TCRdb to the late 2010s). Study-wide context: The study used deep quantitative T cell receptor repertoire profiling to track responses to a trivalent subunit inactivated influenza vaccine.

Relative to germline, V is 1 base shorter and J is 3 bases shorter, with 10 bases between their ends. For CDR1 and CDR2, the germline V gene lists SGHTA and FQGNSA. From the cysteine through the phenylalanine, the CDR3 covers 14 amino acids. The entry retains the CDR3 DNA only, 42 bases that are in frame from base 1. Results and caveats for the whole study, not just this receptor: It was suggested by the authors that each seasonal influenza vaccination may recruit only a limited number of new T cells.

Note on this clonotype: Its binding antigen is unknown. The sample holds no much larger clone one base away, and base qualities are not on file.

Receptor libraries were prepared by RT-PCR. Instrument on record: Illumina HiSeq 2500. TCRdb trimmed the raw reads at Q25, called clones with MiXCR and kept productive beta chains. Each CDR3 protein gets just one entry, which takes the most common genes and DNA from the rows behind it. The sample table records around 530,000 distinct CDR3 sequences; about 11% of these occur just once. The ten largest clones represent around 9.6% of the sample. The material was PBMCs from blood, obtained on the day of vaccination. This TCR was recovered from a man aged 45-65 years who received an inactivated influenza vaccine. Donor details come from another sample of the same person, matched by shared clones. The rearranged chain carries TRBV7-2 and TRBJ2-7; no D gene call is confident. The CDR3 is CASSLGVWGYEQYF. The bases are TGTGCCAGCAGCTTAGGGGTGTGGGGCTACGAGCAGTACTTC.